The rows below give T cell receptor beta chains drawn from one sample of a study of CD8 T cells in ankylosing spondylitis. One entry per CDR3 protein results from TCRdb running MiXCR on the 5' RACE reads. The sample lists over 100,000 distinct CDR3 sequences; approximately 6.8% were seen once. Sequenced sample: blood, either unsorted or a sorted T cell fraction (not recorded which). The receptors originated from a male donor with ankylosing spondylitis or in good health (not recorded which). Both conserved end residues are part of each CDR3.

v_call,j_call,cdr3_aa
TRBV15,TRBJ2-2,CATSREGPGQGFRELFF
TRBV23-1,TRBJ2-1,CARRTSGATYNEQFF
TRBV5-1,TRBJ2-7,CASSGQPSSYEQYF
TRBV9,TRBJ2-7,CASSVDSGYEQYF
TRBV5-1,TRBJ2-2,CASTEQGANTGELFF
TRBV27,TRBJ2-7,CASSLLAGLHYEQYF
TRBV10-2,TRBJ1-1,CASKDGDTEAFF
TRBV20-1,TRBJ2-3,CSATGTGVVDTQYF
TRBV30,TRBJ2-7,CAWLGVNEQYF
TRBV20-1,TRBJ2-7,CSASFGPPYEQYF
TRBV7-2,TRBJ1-4,CASSRGVIGEKLFF
TRBV5-5,TRBJ2-2,CASSLAEWGRRATGELFF
TRBV20-1,TRBJ2-5,CSASTLRGKETQYF
TRBV20-1,TRBJ1-1,CSAFSTDTEAFF
TRBV29-1,TRBJ2-3,CSVDTQWSSTDTQYF
TRBV20-1,TRBJ1-2,CSAHYGANYGYTF
TRBV12-5,TRBJ1-4,CASGPGTGGTNEKLFF
TRBV15,TRBJ2-1,CATSPRTSGYNEQFF
TRBV20-1,TRBJ1-1,CSAPIPDLNTEAFF
TRBV7-9,TRBJ1-2,CASSPKTGYYGYTF
TRBV7-9,TRBJ2-2,CASSPPLGFSAGELFF
TRBV24-1,TRBJ2-7,CATTGYEQYF
TRBV7-2,TRBJ2-7,CASSLPTSGSNEQYF
TRBV5-6,TRBJ2-7,CASSLEGGGYEQYF
TRBV4-1,TRBJ1-3,CASSFPAPSSGNTIYF
TRBV5-5,TRBJ1-5,CASSLVWDTGSGQPQHF
TRBV28,TRBJ2-7,CASTTGQAYYEQYF
TRBV11-2,TRBJ2-4,CASPPSAQFQGIAKNIQYF
TRBV7-9,TRBJ2-3,CASSFRGTSTDTQYF
TRBV20-1,TRBJ2-3,CSARDGWATQYF
TRBV20-1,TRBJ2-7,CRGGTEYEQYF
TRBV6-5,TRBJ2-7,CASSYNGRRGSYSYEQYF
TRBV3-1,TRBJ2-5,CASSQRDAKETQYF
TRBV18,TRBJ1-2,CASSSGERYGYTF
TRBV29-1,TRBJ1-1,CSVGWRTNTEAFF
TRBV5-1,TRBJ1-4,CASSFSDEKLFF
TRBV30,TRBJ2-1,CAWSARGTVQSKQFF
TRBV7-9,TRBJ2-2,CASSLTGANTGELFF
TRBV11-1,TRBJ2-3,CASSLDSGITDTQYF
TRBV20-1,TRBJ2-7,CSARYVAGGGEQYF
TRBV5-5,TRBJ2-1,CASSLATGSEQFF
TRBV18,TRBJ2-1,CASSPGRYNEQFF
TRBV5-1,TRBJ2-2,CASSSGTGWNTGELFF
TRBV7-9,TRBJ1-4,CASSRSNEKLFF
TRBV5-1,TRBJ2-4,CASSLGGGRGDIQYF
TRBV5-5,TRBJ2-2,CASSFSGGNTGELFF
TRBV20-1,TRBJ1-4,CSARVKPGRELCNEKLFF
TRBV4-1,TRBJ2-2,CASSQEEGRNTGELFF
TRBV9,TRBJ1-1,CASTLGGDTEAFF
TRBV7-7,TRBJ2-5,CASSSVNQETQYF
TRBV9,TRBJ1-2,CASSVDGGSYGYTF
TRBV20-1,TRBJ1-5,CSASHLKENQPQHF
TRBV20-1,TRBJ2-7,CSARNPRTSGFGEQYF
TRBV13,TRBJ1-1,CASAGEKSEAFF
TRBV20-1,TRBJ2-1,CSAGQGYNEQFF
TRBV7-2,TRBJ1-4,CASSLRLTTNEKLFF